Listed below are T cell receptor beta chains from one sample, sequenced in a study of memory CD4+ T cells and cytomegalovirus serostatus. Assay: immunoSEQ multiplex PCR; the TCRdb copy retains only in-frame clones and omits some. Among about 54,000 clones listed, around 80% were seen once. Sequencing input: memory CD4+ T cells from blood. The receptors here all came from an adult in good health and CMV-seronegative. Each CDR3 is given with its conserved first and last residue. The D gene is left open where the match is weak. For some rows the clone size is stated as once, few or many, or as a class when expanded; others skip it.

D gene: TRBD1
J gene: TRBJ2-6
V gene: TRBV29-1
clone size: .
CDR3 protein: CSVEVRDRDYSGANVLTF
CDR3 DNA: TGCAGCGTTGAAGTCCGGGACAGGGACTACTCTGGGGCCAACGTCCTGACTTTC

D gene: .
J gene: TRBJ2-5
V gene: TRBV19
clone size: .
CDR3 protein: CASSFDGEETQYF
CDR3 DNA: TGTGCCAGTAGTTTTGACGGAGAAGAGACCCAGTACTTC

D gene: .
J gene: TRBJ1-1
V gene: TRBV7-2
clone size: .
CDR3 protein: CASSRPGSDTEAFF
CDR3 DNA: TGTGCCAGCAGCCGGCCTGGTTCCGACACTGAAGCTTTCTTT

D gene: TRBD1
J gene: TRBJ1-1
V gene: TRBV7-6
clone size: few
CDR3 protein: CASSLGDRNTEAFF
CDR3 DNA: TGTGCCAGCAGCTTAGGGGACAGGAACACTGAAGCTTTCTTT

D gene: .
J gene: TRBJ1-1
V gene: TRBV5-6
clone size: .
CDR3 protein: CASSLRDTEAFF
CDR3 DNA: TGTGCCAGCAGCTTACGTGACACTGAAGCTTTCTTT

D gene: .
J gene: TRBJ1-1
V gene: TRBV5-6
clone size: .
CDR3 protein: CASSLITLRNTEAFF
CDR3 DNA: TGTGCCAGCAGCTTGATAACATTACGAAACACTGAAGCTTTCTTT

D gene: .
J gene: TRBJ2-3
V gene: TRBV9
clone size: .
CDR3 protein: CASSLGGGSTDTQYF
CDR3 DNA: TGTGCCAGCAGCCTAGGGGGGGGTAGCACAGATACGCAGTATTTT

D gene: .
J gene: TRBJ2-1
V gene: TRBV5-1
clone size: few
CDR3 protein: CASSLVATRSSNEQFF
CDR3 DNA: TGCGCCAGCAGCTTGGTGGCTACCCGATCTTCCAATGAGCAGTTCTTC

D gene: .
J gene: TRBJ1-2
V gene: TRBV9
clone size: .
CDR3 protein: CASRGTIGVGYTF
CDR3 DNA: TGTGCCAGCCGAGGGACGATCGGAGTAGGCTACACCTTC

D gene: .
J gene: TRBJ2-3
V gene: TRBV6-5
clone size: .
CDR3 protein: CASSYGQVSDTQYF
CDR3 DNA: TGTGCCAGCAGTTACGGCCAGGTTTCAGATACGCAGTATTTT

D gene: .
J gene: TRBJ1-1
V gene: TRBV11-2
clone size: .
CDR3 protein: CASSLGGVSTEAFF
CDR3 DNA: TGTGCCAGCAGCTTAGGGGGGGTGAGCACTGAAGCTTTCTTT

D gene: .
J gene: TRBJ1-4
V gene: TRBV30
clone size: .
CDR3 protein: CAWTSRGAEEKLFF
CDR3 DNA: TGTGCCTGGACAAGCAGGGGAGCGGAGGAAAAACTGTTTTTT